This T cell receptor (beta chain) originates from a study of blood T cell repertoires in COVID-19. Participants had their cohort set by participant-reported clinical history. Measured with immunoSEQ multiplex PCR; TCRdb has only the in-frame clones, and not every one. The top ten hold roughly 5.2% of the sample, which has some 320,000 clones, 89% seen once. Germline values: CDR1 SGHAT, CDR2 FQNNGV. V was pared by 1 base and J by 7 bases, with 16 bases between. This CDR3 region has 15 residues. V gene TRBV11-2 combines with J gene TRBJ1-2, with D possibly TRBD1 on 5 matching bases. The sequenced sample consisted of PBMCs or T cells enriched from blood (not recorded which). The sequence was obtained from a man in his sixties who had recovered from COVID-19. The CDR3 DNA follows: TGTGCCAGCAGCTTAGTTCCAGGGCTGGGTATTGGCTACACCTTC. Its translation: CASSLVPGLGIGYTF.